The rows below give T cell receptor beta chains drawn from one sample of a study of blood T cell repertoires in COVID-19. Data came from immunoSEQ multiplex PCR; TCRdb stores just in-frame clones and leaves some out. Here the sample spans approximately 270,000 clones, approximately 86% being singletons. Sequencing was performed on peripheral blood. The source is a human donor with COVID-19, enrolled during active disease. The donor label of this sample is uncertain. CDR3s leave out the opening cysteine and the closing phenylalanine or tryptophan. Fields, in order: J gene, V gene, CDR3 protein.

TRBJ2-3,TRBV27,ASSLDILTTQY
TRBJ1-2,TRBV19,ATSPTGGYGYT
TRBJ2-7,TRBV5-1,ASSLASGISSYEQY
TRBJ1-2,TRBV10-3,AISESDRNYGYT
TRBJ2-3,TRBV7-2,ASSLYLSEGQGQY
TRBJ2-3,TRBV7-2,ASSSQGGGSLADTQY
TRBJ1-5,TRBV6-6,ASTQTGSPSNQPQH
TRBJ2-5,TRBV5-4,ASSPIPGGASYETQETQY
TRBJ1-2,TRBV5-4,ASSPQGSGDYGYT
TRBJ1-6,TRBV7-2,ASSLLGQGATNSPLH
TRBJ1-1,TRBV19,ASSIDRDRVNTEAF
TRBJ1-2,TRBV6-5,ASNPTGVSYGYT
TRBJ2-1,TRBV10-1,ASSGVPGLAGSYNEQF
TRBJ1-1,TRBV3-1/TRBV3-2,ASSTGTRNTEAF
TRBJ2-7,TRBV6-5,ASRPGLSYEQY
TRBJ2-5,TRBV6-2/TRBV6-3,ASSYLAGALETQY
TRBJ1-1,TRBV19,ASSYRRGLTLAF
TRBJ1-1,TRBV6-5,ASSRGGNTEAF
TRBJ2-1,TRBV19,ASTPEGQGARGEQF
TRBJ2-5,TRBV5-1,ASSLAPGQGIETQY
TRBJ2-2,TRBV18,ASSPGRYRGNTGELF
TRBJ1-3,TRBV6-5,ASSSPTGDGNTIY
TRBJ1-5,TRBV18,ASSPEGPSSNQPQH
TRBJ1-1,TRBV29-1,SASPGGLSSNTEAF
TRBJ1-2,TRBV12-5,ASGSTPGQTADGYT
TRBJ2-3,TRBV12-3/TRBV12-4,ATTLVADTQY
TRBJ1-1,TRBV19,ASSSRPGGADTEAF
TRBJ2-1,TRBV7-9,ASSLRGGLAGGYNEQF
TRBJ1-3,TRBV15,ATSRDSSGNTIY
TRBJ1-5,TRBV11-1,ASSPGTGFGQPQH